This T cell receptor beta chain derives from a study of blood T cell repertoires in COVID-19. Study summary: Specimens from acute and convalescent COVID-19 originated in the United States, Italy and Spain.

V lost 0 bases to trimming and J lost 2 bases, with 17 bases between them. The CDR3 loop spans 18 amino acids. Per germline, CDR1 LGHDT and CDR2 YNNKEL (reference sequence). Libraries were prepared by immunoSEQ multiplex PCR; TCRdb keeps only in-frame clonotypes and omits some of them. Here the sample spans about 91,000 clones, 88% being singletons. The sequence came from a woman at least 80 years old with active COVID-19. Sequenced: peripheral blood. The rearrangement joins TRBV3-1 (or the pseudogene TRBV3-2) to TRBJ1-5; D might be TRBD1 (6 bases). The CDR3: CASSQDGRGRECNQPQHF. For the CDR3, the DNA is TGTGCCAGCAGCCAAGATGGCAGGGGTCGAGAATGCAATCAGCCCCAGCATTTT.